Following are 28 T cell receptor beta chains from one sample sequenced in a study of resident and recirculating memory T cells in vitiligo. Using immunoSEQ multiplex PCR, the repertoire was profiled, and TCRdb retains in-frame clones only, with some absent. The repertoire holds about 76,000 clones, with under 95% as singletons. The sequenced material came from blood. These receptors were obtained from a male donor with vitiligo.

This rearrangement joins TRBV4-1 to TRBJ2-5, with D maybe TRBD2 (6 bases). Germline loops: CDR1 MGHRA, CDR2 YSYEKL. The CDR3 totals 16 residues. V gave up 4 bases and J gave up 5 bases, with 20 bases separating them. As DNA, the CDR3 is TGCGCCAGCAGCCGATACTGGGGGGTCGCGGGGGAGACCCAGTACTTC. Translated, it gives CASSRYWGVAGETQYF.

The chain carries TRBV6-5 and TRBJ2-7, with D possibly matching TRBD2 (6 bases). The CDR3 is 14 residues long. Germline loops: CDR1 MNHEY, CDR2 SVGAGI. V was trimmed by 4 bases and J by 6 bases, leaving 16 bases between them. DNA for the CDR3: TGTGCCAGCAGTTTGGCGGGATTTATGCGCGAGCAGTACTTC. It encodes CASSLAGFMREQYF.

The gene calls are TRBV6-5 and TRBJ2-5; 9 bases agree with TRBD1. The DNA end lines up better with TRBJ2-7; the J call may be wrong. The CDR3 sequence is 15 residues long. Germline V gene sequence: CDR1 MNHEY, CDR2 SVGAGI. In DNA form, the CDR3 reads TGTGCCAGCAGTACCCGGACAGGGGCGAAGTACGAGCAGTACTTC. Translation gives CASSTRTGAKYEQYF.

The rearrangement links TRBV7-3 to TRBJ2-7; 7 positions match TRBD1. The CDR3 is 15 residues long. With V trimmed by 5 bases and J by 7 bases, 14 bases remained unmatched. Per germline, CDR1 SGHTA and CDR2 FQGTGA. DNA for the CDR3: TGTGCCAGCAGCCCCCGGGACAGATCTTCGCGGGAGCAGTACTTC. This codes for CASSPRDRSSREQYF. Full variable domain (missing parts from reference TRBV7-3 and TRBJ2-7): GAGVSQTPSNKVTEKGKYVELRCDPISGHTALYWYRQSLGQGPEFLIYFQGTGAADDSGLPNDRFFAVRPEGSVSTLKIQRTERGDSAVYLCASSPRDRSSREQYFGPGTRLTVT.

The CDR3 DNA follows: TGTGCCAGCAAGAGAGAGGGAGAGTGGTCCTACGAGCAGTACTTC. Its protein product is CASKREGEWSYEQYF. The chain joins TRBV6-6 to TRBJ2-7, with D perhaps matching TRBD2 (5 bases). Per germline, CDR1 MNHNY and CDR2 SVGAGI (reference sequence). The V and J ends lost 7 bases and 1 base respectively, with 17 bases between them. There are 15 residues in the CDR3.

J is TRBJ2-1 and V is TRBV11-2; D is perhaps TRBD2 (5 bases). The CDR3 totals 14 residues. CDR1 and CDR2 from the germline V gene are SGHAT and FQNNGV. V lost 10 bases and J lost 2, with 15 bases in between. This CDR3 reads CATSSGTTYNEQFF. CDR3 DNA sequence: TGTGCCACCTCAAGCGGTACAACCTACAATGAGCAGTTCTTC. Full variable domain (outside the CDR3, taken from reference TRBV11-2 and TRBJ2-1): EAGVAQSPRYKIIEKRQSVAFWCNPISGHATLYWYQQILGQGPKLLIQFQNNGVVDDSQLPKDRFSAERLKGVDSTLKIQPAKLEDSAVYLCATSSGTTYNEQFFGPGTRLTVL.

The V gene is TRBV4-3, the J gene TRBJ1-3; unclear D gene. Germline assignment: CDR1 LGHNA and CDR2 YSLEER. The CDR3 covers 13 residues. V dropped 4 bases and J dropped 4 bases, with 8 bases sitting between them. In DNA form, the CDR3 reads TGCGCCAGCAGCCCTCGCGGAGGAAACACCATATATTTT. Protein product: CASSPRGGNTIYF.

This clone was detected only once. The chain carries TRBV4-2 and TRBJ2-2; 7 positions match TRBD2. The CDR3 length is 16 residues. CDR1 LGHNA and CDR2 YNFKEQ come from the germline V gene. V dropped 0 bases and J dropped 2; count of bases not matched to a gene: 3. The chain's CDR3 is CASSQDSSGNTGELFF. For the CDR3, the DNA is TGTGCCAGCAGCCAAGACTCTAGCGGTAACACCGGGGAGCTGTTTTTT.

The CDR3 protein is CASRRQGLPSYGYTF. CDR3 DNA: TGTGCCAGCAGGCGACAGGGTCTTCCTTCCTATGGCTACACCTTC. The chain is built from TRBV28 and TRBJ1-2; 7 bases map to TRBD1. The CDR3 has 15 residues. Germline V CDR1 and CDR2: MDHEN, SYDVKM. Trimming at V came to 6 bases and at J to 4 bases, leaving 11 bases not matched to a gene.

The CDR3 sequence: CASSSRGREQFF. Written as DNA, the CDR3 is TGTGCCAGCAGTAGCCGAGGGAGGGAGCAGTTCTTC. V is TRBV27 and J is TRBJ2-1; maybe TRBD2 (6 bases). Germline CDR1 is MNHEY and CDR2 is SMNVEV (reference sequence). CDR3 size: 12 residues. V was cut by 5 bases and J by 10 bases, with 12 bases left in between.

CDR3 in DNA: TGTGCCAGCAGCAAAACTAGCGGGAGGGCGGAGTCTAGCACAGATACGCAGTATTTT. Translated, it gives CASSKTSGRAESSTDTQYF. V and J are TRBV21-1 and TRBJ2-3; TRBD2, the D gene given by the table, was not confirmed from the DNA. TRBV21-1 is a documented pseudogene. This CDR3 has 19 residues.

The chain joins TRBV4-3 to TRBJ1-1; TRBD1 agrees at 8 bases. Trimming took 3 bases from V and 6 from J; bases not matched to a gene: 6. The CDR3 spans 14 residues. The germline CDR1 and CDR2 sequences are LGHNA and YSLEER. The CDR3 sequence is CASSQARGRPEAFF. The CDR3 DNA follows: TGCGCCAGCAGCCAGGCCAGGGGGCGGCCTGAAGCTTTCTTT.

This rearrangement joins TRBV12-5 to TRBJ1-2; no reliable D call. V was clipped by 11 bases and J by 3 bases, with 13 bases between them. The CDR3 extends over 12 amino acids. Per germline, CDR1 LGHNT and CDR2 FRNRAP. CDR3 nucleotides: TGTGCTTCAAAGTCGGGGTACTATGGCTACACCTTC. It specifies CASKSGYYGYTF. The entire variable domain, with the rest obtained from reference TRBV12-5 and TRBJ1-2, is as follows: DARVTQTPRHKVTEMGQEVTMRCQPILGHNTVFWYRQTMMQGLELLAYFRNRAPLDDSGMPKDRFSAEMPDATLATLKIQPSEPRDSAVYFCASKSGYYGYTFGSGTRLTVV.

The CDR3 nucleotides are TGCGCCAGCAGCTTGGGGGGGCTTACAGATACGCAGTATTTT. This sequence encodes CASSLGGLTDTQYF. The V gene is TRBV5-1, the J gene TRBJ2-3; a weak D match, TRBD1 (6 bases). Trimming removed 0 bases from V and 3 bases from J, with 8 bases in between. The germline V gene encodes CDR1 SGHRS and CDR2 YFSETQ. The CDR3 length is 14 residues.

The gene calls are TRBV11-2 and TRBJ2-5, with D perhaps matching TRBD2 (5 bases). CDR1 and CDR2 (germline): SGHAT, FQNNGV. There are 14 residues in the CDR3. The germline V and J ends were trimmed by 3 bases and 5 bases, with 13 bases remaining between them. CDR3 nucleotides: TGTGCCAGCAGCTTTCAAGCTAGCTGGGAGACCCAGTACTTC. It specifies CASSFQASWETQYF. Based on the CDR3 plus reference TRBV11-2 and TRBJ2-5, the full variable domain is EAGVAQSPRYKIIEKRQSVAFWCNPISGHATLYWYQQILGQGPKLLIQFQNNGVVDDSQLPKDRFSAERLKGVDSTLKIQPAKLEDSAVYLCASSFQASWETQYFGPGTRLLVL.

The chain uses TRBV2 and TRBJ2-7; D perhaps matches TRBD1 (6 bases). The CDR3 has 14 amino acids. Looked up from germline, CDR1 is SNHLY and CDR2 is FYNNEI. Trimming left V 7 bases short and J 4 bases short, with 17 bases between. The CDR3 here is CASTKTGQPYEQYF. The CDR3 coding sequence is TGTGCCAGCACTAAGACCGGACAGCCTTACGAGCAGTACTTC.

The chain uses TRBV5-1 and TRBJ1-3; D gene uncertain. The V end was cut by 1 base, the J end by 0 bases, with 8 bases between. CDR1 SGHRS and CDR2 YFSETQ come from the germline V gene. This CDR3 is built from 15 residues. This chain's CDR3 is CASSLRGSSGNTIYF. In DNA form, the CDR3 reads TGCGCCAGCAGCTTGAGAGGCAGCTCTGGAAACACCATATATTTT.

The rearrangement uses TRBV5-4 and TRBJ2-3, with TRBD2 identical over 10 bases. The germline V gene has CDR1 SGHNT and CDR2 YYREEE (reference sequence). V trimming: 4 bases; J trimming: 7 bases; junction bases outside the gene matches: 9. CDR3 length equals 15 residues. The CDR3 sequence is CASSRAGGVVNTQYF. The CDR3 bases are TGTGCCAGCAGCAGAGCGGGAGGGGTAGTAAATACGCAGTATTTT.

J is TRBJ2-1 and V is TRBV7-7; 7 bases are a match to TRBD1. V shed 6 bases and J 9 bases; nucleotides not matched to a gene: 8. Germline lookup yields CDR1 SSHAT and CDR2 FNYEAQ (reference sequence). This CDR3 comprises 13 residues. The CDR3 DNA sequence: TGTGCCAGCAGTCCCGACAGGGCAGGTGAGCAGTTCTTC. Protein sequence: CASSPDRAGEQFF.

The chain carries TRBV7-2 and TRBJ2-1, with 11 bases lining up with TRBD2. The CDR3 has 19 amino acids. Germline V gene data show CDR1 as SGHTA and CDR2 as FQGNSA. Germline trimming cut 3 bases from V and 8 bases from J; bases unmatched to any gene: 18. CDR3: CASSFLRRLAGTIQYEQFF. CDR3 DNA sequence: TGTGCCAGCAGCTTTCTCAGAAGACTAGCGGGAACGATACAGTATGAGCAGTTCTTC.

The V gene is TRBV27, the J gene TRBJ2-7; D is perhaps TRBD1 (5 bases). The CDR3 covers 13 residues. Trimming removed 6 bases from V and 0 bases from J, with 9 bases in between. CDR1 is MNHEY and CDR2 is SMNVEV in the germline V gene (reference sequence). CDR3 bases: TGTGCCAGCAGGACAGACAGCTCCTACGAGCAGTACTTC. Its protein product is CASRTDSSYEQYF.

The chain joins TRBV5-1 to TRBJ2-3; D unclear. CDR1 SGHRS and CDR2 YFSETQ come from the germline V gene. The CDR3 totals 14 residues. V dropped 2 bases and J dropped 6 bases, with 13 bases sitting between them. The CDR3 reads CASSLSSPPDTQYF. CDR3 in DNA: TGCGCCAGCAGCTTATCGAGCCCCCCTGATACGCAGTATTTT.

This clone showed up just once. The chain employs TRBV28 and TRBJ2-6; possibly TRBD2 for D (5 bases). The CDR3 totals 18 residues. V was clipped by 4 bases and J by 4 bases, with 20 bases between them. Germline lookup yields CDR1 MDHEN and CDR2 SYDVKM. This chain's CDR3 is CASSSGLLTTGGANVLTF. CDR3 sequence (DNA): TGTGCCAGCAGTTCTGGACTCTTAACCACGGGAGGGGCCAACGTCCTGACTTTC.

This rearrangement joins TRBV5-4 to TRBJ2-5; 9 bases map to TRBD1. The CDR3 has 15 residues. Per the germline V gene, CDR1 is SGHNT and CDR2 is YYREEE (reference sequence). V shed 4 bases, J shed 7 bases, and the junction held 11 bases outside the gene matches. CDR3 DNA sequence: TGTGCCAGCAGCGGCTTCGGACAGGGGCGGGCGACCCAGTACTTC. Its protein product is CASSGFGQGRATQYF.

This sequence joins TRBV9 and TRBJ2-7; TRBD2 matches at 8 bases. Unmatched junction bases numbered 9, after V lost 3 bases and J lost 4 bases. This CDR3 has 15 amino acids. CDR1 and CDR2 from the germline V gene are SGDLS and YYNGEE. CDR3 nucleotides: TGTGCCAGCAGCGCCGATTCACGGGAGGGGTACGAGCAGTACTTC. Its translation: CASSADSREGYEQYF.

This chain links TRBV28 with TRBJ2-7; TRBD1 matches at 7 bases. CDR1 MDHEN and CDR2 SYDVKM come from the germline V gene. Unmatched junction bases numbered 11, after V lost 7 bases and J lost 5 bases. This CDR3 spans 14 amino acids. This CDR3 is CASTLEGAKNEQYF. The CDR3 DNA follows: TGTGCCAGCACCCTTGAGGGGGCAAAGAACGAGCAGTACTTC.

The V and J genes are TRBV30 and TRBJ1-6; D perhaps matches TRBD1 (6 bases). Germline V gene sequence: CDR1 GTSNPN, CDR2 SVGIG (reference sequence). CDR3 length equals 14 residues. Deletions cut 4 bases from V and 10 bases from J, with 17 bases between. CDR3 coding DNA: TGTGCCTGGACAGGGGCCGCCTGGGGGTCACCCCTCCACTTT. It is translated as CAWTGAAWGSPLHF.

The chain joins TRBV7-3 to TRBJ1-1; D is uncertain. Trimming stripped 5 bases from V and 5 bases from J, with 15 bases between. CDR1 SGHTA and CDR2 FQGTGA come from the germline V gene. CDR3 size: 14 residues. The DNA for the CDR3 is TGTGCCAGCAGCCCCGGGTCGGCGGGGACTGAAGCTTTCTTT. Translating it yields CASSPGSAGTEAFF.